This T cell receptor (beta chain) emerged from a study of cytomegalovirus exposure and HLA in healthy donors. The PCR used 60 Vbeta and 13 Jbeta primers. Some clones are missing from TCRdb's copy, which holds only in-frame ones; the method was immunoSEQ multiplex PCR. This table has 100,000 to 150,000 clones, over 8.5% appearing once. Germline V gives CDR1 SEHNR, CDR2 FQNEAQ (reference sequence). The germline V and J ends were trimmed by 0 bases and 6 bases, with 8 bases remaining between them. This CDR3 is built from 13 residues. Study observations and caveats: The authors assumed roughly uniform sequencing depth across donors for presence/absence analyses.

This clone was counted between two and nine times. No antigen is known for it. The chain combines TRBV7-9 with TRBJ1-1, with D uncertain. The sequencing sample was made of PBMCs. The receptor's source is a woman between 40 and 50 years old in good health and CMV-seropositive. The CDR3 nucleotides are TGTGCCAGCAGCTTAGCGGCAGAGGCTGAAGCTTTCTTT. The encoded protein is CASSLAAEAEAFF.